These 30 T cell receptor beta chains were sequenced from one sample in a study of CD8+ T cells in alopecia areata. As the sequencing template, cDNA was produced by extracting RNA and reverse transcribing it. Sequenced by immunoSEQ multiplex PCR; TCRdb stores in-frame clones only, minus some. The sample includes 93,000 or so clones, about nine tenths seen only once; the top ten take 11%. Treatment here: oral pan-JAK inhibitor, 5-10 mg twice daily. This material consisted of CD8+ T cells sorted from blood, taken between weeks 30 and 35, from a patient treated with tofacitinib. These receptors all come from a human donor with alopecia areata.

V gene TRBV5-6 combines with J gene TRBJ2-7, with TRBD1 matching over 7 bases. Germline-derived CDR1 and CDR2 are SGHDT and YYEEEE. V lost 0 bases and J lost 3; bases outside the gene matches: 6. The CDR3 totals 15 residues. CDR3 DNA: TGTGCCAGCAGCTTGGGTCCCGGACAGGTCTACGAGCAGTACTTC. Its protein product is CASSLGPGQVYEQYF.

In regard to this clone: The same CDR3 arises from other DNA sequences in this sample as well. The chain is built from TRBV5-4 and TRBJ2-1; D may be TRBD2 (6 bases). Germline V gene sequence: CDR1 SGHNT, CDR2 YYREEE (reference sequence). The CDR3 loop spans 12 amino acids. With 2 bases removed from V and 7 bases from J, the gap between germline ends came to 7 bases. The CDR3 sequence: CASSFGGNEQFF. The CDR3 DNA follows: TGTGCCAGCAGCTTTGGAGGGAATGAGCAGTTCTTC.

CDR3 nucleotides: TGTGCCAGCAGTTACTTTACCGGACCCTACAATGAGCAGTTCTTC. Its protein is CASSYFTGPYNEQFF. The chain employs TRBV6-5 and TRBJ2-1, with D uncertain. This CDR3 is built from 15 residues. Trimming took 1 base from V and 2 from J, leaving 9 bases between them. Germline-derived CDR1 and CDR2 are MNHEY and SVGAGI.

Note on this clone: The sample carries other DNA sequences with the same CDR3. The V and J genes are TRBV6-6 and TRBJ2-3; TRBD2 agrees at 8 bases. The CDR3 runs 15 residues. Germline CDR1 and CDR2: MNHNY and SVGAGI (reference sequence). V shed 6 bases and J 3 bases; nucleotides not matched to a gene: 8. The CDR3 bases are TGTGCCAGCAGATCAGGACTAGCTGGGACAGATACGCAGTATTTT. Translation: CASRSGLAGTDTQYF.

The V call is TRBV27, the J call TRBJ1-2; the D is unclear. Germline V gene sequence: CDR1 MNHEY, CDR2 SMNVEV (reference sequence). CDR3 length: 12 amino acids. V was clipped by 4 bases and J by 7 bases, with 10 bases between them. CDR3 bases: TGTGCCAGCAGTTCCGGGCCCTCTGGCTACACCTTC. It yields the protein CASSSGPSGYTF.

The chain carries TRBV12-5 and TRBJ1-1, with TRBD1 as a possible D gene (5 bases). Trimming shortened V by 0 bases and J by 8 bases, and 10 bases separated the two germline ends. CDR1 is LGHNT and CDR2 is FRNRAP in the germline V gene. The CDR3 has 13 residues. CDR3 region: CASGLVRQGEAFF. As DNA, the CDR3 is TGTGCTAGTGGTTTGGTTAGGCAGGGCGAAGCTTTCTTT. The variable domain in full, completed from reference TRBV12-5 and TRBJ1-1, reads DARVTQTPRHKVTEMGQEVTMRCQPILGHNTVFWYRQTMMQGLELLAYFRNRAPLDDSGMPKDRFSAEMPDATLATLKIQPSEPRDSAVYFCASGLVRQGEAFFGQGTRLTVV.

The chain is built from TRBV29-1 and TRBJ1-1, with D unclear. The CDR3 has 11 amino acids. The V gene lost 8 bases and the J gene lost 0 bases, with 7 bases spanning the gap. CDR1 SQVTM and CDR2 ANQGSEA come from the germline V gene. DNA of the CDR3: TGCAGCCTCACGCTGAACACTGAAGCTTTCTTT. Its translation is CSLTLNTEAFF.

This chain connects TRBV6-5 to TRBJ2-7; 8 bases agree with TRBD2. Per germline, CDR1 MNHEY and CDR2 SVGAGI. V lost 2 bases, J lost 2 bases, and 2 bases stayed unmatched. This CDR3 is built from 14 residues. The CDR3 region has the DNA TGTGCCAGCAGTTACGGCGGGGGGACCTACGAGCAGTACTTC. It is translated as CASSYGGGTYEQYF.

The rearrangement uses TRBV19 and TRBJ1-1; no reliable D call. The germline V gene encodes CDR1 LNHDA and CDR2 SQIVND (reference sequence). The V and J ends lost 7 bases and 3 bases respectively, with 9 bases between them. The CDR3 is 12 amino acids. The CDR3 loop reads CASIVPYTEAFF. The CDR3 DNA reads TGTGCCAGTATCGTGCCCTACACTGAAGCTTTCTTT.

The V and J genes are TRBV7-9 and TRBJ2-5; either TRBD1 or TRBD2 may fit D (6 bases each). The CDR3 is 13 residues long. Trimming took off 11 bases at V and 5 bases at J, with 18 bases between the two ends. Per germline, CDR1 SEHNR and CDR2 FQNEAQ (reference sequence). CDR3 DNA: TGTGCCGCACTCAGGAGGGACACGGAGACCCAGTACTTC. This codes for CAALRRDTETQYF.

This CDR3 reads CSVEASEGVEAFF. CDR3 bases: TGCAGCGTTGAAGCCTCCGAAGGGGTTGAAGCTTTCTTT. The gene calls are TRBV29-1 and TRBJ1-1, with D tentatively TRBD1 (5 bases). The V and J ends lost 1 base and 7 bases respectively, with 13 bases between them. CDR3 length equals 13 residues. Germline lookup yields CDR1 SQVTM and CDR2 ANQGSEA.

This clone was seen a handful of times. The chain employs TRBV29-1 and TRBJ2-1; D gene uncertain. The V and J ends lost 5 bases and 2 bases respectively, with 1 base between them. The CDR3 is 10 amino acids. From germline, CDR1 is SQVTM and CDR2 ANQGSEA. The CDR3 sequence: CSVTYNEQFF. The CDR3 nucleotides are TGCAGCGTTACCTACAATGAGCAGTTCTTC.

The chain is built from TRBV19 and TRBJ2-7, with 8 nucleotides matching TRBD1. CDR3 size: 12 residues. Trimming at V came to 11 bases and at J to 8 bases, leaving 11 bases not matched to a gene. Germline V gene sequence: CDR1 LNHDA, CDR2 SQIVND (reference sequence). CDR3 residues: CASTGAGGQQYF. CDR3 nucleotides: TGTGCCTCAACGGGGGCAGGGGGCCAGCAGTACTTC.

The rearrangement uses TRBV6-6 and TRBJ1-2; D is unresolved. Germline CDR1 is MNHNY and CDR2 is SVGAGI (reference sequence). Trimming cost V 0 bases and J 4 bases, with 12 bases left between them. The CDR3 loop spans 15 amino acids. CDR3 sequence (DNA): TGTGCCAGCAGTTACTCGTGGCGGGGATCCTATGGCTACACCTTC. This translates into CASSYSWRGSYGYTF.

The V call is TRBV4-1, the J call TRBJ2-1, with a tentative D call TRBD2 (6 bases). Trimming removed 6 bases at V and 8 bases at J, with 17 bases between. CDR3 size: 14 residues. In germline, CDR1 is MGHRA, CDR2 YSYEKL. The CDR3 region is CASRPSDGLDEQFF. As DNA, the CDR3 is TGCGCCAGCAGACCTAGCGACGGTTTGGATGAGCAGTTCTTC.

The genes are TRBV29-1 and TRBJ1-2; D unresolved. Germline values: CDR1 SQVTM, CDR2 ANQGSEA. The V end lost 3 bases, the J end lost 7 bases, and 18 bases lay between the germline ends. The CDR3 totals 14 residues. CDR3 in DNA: TGCAGCGTTGATGACGAGAGGTTATTTGGTGGCTACACCTTC. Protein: CSVDDERLFGGYTF.

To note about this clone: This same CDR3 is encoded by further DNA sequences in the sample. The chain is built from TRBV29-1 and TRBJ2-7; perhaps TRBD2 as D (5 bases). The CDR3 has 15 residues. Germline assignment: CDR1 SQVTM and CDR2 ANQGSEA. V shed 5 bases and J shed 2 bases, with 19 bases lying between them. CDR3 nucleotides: TGCAGCGTTACGTACCGTTGGGGAGAAGCCTACGAGCAGTACTTC. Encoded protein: CSVTYRWGEAYEQYF.

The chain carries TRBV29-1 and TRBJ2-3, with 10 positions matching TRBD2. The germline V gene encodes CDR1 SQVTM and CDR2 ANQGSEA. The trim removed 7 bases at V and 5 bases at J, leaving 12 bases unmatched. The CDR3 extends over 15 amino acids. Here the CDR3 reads CSAGELAGARDTQYF. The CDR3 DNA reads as TGCAGCGCGGGGGAGCTAGCGGGAGCTAGAGATACGCAGTATTTT.

The CDR3 DNA reads TGTGCCAGCAGTCGTACTAGCGACACCGGGGAGCTGTTTTTT. Residues: CASSRTSDTGELFF. The V and J genes are TRBV6-5 and TRBJ2-2; 7 bases align to TRBD2. The length of the CDR3 is 14 residues. Germline V gene sequence: CDR1 MNHEY, CDR2 SVGAGI. The V segment lost 5 bases and the J segment 3 bases; nucleotides outside the gene matches: 3.

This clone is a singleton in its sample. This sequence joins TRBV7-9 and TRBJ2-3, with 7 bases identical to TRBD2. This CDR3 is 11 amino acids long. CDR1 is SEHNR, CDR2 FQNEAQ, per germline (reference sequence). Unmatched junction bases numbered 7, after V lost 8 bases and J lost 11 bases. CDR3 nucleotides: TGTGCCAGCGCGAACGGCGGGGGGCAGTATTTT. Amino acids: CASANGGGQYF.

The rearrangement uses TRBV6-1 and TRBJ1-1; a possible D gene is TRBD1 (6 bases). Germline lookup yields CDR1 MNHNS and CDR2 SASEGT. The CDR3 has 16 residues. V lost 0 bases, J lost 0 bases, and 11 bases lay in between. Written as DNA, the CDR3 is TGTGCCAGCAGTGAAGCGCAGGGGCGGGTGAACACTGAAGCTTTCTTT. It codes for CASSEAQGRVNTEAFF.

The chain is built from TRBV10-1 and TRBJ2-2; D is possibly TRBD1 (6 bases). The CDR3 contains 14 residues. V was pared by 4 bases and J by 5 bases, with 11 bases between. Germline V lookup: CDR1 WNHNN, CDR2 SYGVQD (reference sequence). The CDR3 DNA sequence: TGCGCCAGCAGTGGGACCAGGGGTACCGGGGAGCTGTTTTTT. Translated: CASSGTRGTGELFF.

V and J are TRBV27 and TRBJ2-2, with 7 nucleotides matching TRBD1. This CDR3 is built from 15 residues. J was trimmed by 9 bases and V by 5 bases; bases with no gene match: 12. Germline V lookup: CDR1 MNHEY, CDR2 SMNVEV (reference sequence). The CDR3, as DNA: TGTGCCAGCAGTCACGGACAGGAGGTAGCCCGGGAGCTGTTTTTT. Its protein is CASSHGQEVARELFF.

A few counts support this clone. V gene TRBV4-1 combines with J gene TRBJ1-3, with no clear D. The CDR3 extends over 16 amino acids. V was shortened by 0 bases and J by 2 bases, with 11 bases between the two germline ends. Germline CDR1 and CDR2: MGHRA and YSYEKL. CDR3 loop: CASSQDTWRTGNTIYF. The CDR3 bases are TGCGCCAGCAGCCAAGATACGTGGAGGACTGGAAACACCATATATTTT.

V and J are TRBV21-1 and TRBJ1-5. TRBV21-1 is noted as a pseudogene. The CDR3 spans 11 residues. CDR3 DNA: TGTGCCAGCAGCCCTTTTCAGCCCCAGCATTTT. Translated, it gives CASSPFQPQHF.

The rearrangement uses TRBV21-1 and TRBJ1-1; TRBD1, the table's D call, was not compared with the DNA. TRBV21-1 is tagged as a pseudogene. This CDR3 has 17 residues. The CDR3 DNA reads TGTGCCAGCAGCGGCCCGGGACAGGGGGCAATGAACACTGAAGCTTTCTTT. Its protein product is CASSGPGQGAMNTEAFF.

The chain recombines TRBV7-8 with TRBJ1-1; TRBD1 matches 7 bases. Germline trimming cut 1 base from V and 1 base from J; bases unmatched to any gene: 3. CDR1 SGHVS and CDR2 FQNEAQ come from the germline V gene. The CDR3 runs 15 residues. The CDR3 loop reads CASSLENRGNTEAFF. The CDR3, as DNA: TGTGCCAGCAGCTTAGAAAACAGGGGGAACACTGAAGCTTTCTTT. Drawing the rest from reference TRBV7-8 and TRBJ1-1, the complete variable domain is GAGVSQSPRYKVAKRGQDVALRCDPISGHVSLFWYQQALGQGPEFLTYFQNEAQLDKSGLPSDRFFAERPEGSVSTLKIQRTQQEDSAVYLCASSLENRGNTEAFFGQGTRLTVV.

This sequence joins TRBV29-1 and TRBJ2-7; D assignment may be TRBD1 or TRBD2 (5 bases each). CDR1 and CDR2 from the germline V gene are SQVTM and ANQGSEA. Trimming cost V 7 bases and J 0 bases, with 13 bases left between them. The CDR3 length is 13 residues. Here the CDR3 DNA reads TGCAGCGCCGACAGCGGAAGCTCCTACGAGCAGTACTTC. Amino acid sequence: CSADSGSSYEQYF.

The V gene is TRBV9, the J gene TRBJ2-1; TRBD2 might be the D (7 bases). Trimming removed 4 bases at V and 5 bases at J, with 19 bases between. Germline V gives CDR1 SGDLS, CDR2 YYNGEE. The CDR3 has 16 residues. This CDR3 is CASSPGGGGGHNEQFF. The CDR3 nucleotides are TGTGCCAGCAGCCCCGGGGGCGGGGGAGGGCACAATGAGCAGTTCTTC. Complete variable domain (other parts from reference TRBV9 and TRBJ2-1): DSGVTQTPKHLITATGQRVTLRCSPRSGDLSVYWYQQSLDQGLQFLIQYYNGEERAKGNILERFSAQQFPDLHSELNLSSLELGDSALYFCASSPGGGGGHNEQFFGPGTRLTVL.

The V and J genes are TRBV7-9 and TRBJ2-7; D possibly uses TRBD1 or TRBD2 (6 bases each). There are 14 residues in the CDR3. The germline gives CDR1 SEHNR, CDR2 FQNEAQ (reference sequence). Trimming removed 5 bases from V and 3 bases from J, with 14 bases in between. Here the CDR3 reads CASSPGDTYYEQYF. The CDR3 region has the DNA TGTGCCAGCAGCCCGGGGGACACCTACTACGAGCAGTACTTC. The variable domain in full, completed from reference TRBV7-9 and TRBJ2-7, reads DTGVSQNPRHKITKRGQNVTFRCDPISEHNRLYWYRQTLGQGPEFLTYFQNEAQLEKSRLLSDRFSAERPKGSFSTLEIQRTEQGDSAMYLCASSPGDTYYEQYFGPGTRLTVT.